One sample yielded the 28 T cell receptor beta chains listed below, sequenced in a study of blood T cell repertoires in COVID-19 (dated by TCRdb to between 2020 and 2021). The library was generated by the immunoSEQ multiplex PCR assay. TCRdb provides this immuneACCESS table in a form limited to in-frame rearrangements. Some clones are lacking; in checked studies, under half of them reflect an unresolved V gene, and why the rest are absent is not known. The sample includes around 300,000 clones, with approximately 87% observed a single time. Jointly, the top ten make up roughly 2.9% of the sample. Sample: peripheral blood. The receptors here all came from a woman in her twenties or thirties with COVID-19, enrolled during active disease.

This clone was seen only a few times. The gene calls are TRBV30 and TRBJ2-5, with D maybe TRBD1 (6 bases). Trimming took 3 bases from V and 2 from J, leaving 10 bases between them. CDR3 length: 13 residues. Germline CDR1 GTSNPN, CDR2 SVGIG (reference sequence). The CDR3 reads CAWSGGQQETQYF. The CDR3 DNA reads TGTGCCTGGAGCGGCGGACAGCAAGAGACCCAGTACTTC.

Here the CDR3 DNA reads TGTGCCAGCAGCTTAGGGGCAGCCTCTGGAAACACCATATATTTT. This sequence encodes CASSLGAASGNTIYF. V gene TRBV11-2 combines with J gene TRBJ1-3, with D uncertain. Trimming removed 1 base at V and 0 bases at J, with 7 bases between. Germline assignment: CDR1 SGHAT and CDR2 FQNNGV. The CDR3 extends over 15 amino acids.

There are a few counts of this clone. V usage is TRBV7-9 and J usage is TRBJ2-7, with a possible D match to TRBD2 (5 bases). The length of the CDR3 is 15 residues. In germline, CDR1 is SEHNR, CDR2 FQNEAQ (reference sequence). Trimming stripped 5 bases from V and 0 bases from J, with 14 bases between. CDR3 in DNA: TGTGCCAGCAGCCCAGGAGGCAGAAGCTCCTACGAGCAGTACTTC. It translates to CASSPGGRSSYEQYF.

The rearrangement uses TRBV13 and TRBJ2-7, with 12 bases aligning to TRBD2. This CDR3 has 15 residues. Germline V lookup: CDR1 PRHDT, CDR2 FYEKMQ (reference sequence). J lost 7 bases, V lost 6 bases, and 10 bases had no gene match. The CDR3 sequence: CASRFRTSGKGEQYF. The CDR3, as DNA: TGTGCCAGCAGATTTAGGACTAGCGGGAAAGGGGAGCAGTACTTC.

The CDR3 DNA is TGTGCCAGCAGCCTTGACAACAGTGGCTACACCTTC. Translation: CASSLDNSGYTF. The rearrangement joins TRBV6-4 to TRBJ1-2; no clear D. V was shortened by 6 bases and J by 7 bases, with 12 bases between the two germline ends. The germline V gene encodes CDR1 MRHNA and CDR2 SNTAGT. This CDR3 region has 12 residues.

This clone was seen a single time. The chain links TRBV2 to TRBJ1-5, with 8 bases fitting TRBD1. J lost 6 bases, V lost 4 bases, and 5 bases had no gene match. CDR3 length: 14 amino acids. Per the germline V gene, CDR1 is SNHLY and CDR2 is FYNNEI. The CDR3 DNA sequence: TGTGCCAGCAGTGGGCAGGGGGCACCTCAGCCCCAGCATTTT. Protein product: CASSGQGAPQPQHF. The entire variable domain, with the rest obtained from reference TRBV2 and TRBJ1-5, is as follows: EPEVTQTPSHQVTQMGQEVILRCVPISNHLYFYWYRQILGQKVEFLVSFYNNEISEKSEIFDDQFSVERPDGSNFTLKIRSTKLEDSAMYFCASSGQGAPQPQHFGDGTRLSIL.

This sequence joins TRBV7-2 and TRBJ2-3; 9 nucleotides agree with TRBD1. This CDR3 region has 14 residues. CDR1 is SGHTA and CDR2 is FQGNSA in the germline V gene. Trimming at V came to 5 bases and at J to 4 bases, leaving 4 bases not matched to a gene. This CDR3 is CASSLGQGPDTQYF. Here the CDR3 DNA reads TGTGCCAGCAGCCTTGGACAGGGGCCAGATACGCAGTATTTT.

The chain is built from TRBV29-1 and TRBJ2-3; 11 bases align to TRBD2. This CDR3 region has 14 residues. Germline V gene sequence: CDR1 SQVTM, CDR2 ANQGSEA. V lost 5 bases and J lost 4; bases outside the gene matches: 5. The CDR3 bases are TGCAGCGTTTGGGGACTAGCGGAGGCAGATACGCAGTATTTT. Encoded protein: CSVWGLAEADTQYF.

This chain joins TRBV3-1 (or the pseudogene TRBV3-2) and TRBJ2-1; D is undetermined. The CDR3 consists of 14 residues. From germline, CDR1 is LGHDT and CDR2 YNNKEL (reference sequence). The V end lost 2 bases, the J end lost 6 bases, and 11 bases lay between the germline ends. The CDR3 sequence: CASSQSVRGNEQFF. The CDR3 nucleotides read TGTGCCAGCAGCCAATCCGTCCGAGGCAATGAGCAGTTCTTC.

The chain has TRBV5-8 and TRBJ2-6; D is possibly TRBD1 (6 bases). Deletions cut 5 bases from V and 1 base from J, with 10 bases between. Germline V lookup: CDR1 SGHTS, CDR2 YDEGEE. The CDR3 totals 15 residues. This CDR3 is CASSPQGSGANVLTF. The DNA for the CDR3 is TGTGCCAGCAGTCCCCAGGGGTCTGGGGCCAACGTCCTGACTTTC. Using reference TRBV5-8 and TRBJ2-6 for the parts outside the CDR3, the full variable domain is EAGVTQSPTHLIKTRGQQATLRCSPISGHTSVYWYQQALGLGLQFLLWYDEGEERNRGNFPPRFSGRQFPNYSSELNVNALELEDSALYLCASSPQGSGANVLTFGAGSRLTVL.

A note on this clone: One junction end does not reproduce the germline sequence, and a read error may be involved. The chain has TRBV30 and TRBJ1-2, with 8 positions matching TRBD1. CDR1 GTSNPN and CDR2 SVGIG come from the germline V gene (reference sequence). This CDR3 has 16 residues. This chain's CDR3 is CTWSVRDRSPNYGYTF. The CDR3 DNA is TGTACCTGGAGTGTACGGGACAGGTCTCCTAACTATGGCTACACCTTC.

The genes are TRBV5-4 and TRBJ2-2; TRBD2 agrees at 11 bases. V lost 2 bases to trimming and J lost 2 bases; unmatched junction nucleotides: 5. From germline, CDR1 is SGHNT and CDR2 YYREEE (reference sequence). This CDR3 region has 17 residues. The CDR3 loop is CASSLTGTSGNTGELFF. The CDR3 coding sequence is TGTGCCAGCAGCTTAACCGGGACTAGCGGAAACACCGGGGAGCTGTTTTTT.

V gene TRBV9 combines with J gene TRBJ2-7; 14 positions match TRBD2. Germline loops: CDR1 SGDLS, CDR2 YYNGEE. The CDR3 runs to 21 residues. V was pared by 5 bases and J by 0 bases, with 19 bases of the junction left unmatched. CDR3 DNA sequence: TGTGCCAGCAGTGACCAACCCCCGGGACTAGCGGGAGCGGGCCCCTCCTACGAGCAGTACTTC. As protein: CASSDQPPGLAGAGPSYEQYF. The full variable domain, with the rest looked up from reference TRBV9 and TRBJ2-7, is DSGVTQTPKHLITATGQRVTLRCSPRSGDLSVYWYQQSLDQGLQFLIQYYNGEERAKGNILERFSAQQFPDLHSELNLSSLELGDSALYFCASSDQPPGLAGAGPSYEQYFGPGTRLTVT.

The chain uses TRBV6-1 and TRBJ2-7; 9 bases fit TRBD1. The CDR3 runs to 16 residues. Germline trimming cut 4 bases from V and 2 bases from J; bases unmatched to any gene: 9. Germline V CDR1 and CDR2: MNHNS, SASEGT. CDR3 in DNA: TGTGCCAGCAGTGGTGTAAAGGGGACAGGGACCTACGAGCAGTACTTC. Translation gives CASSGVKGTGTYEQYF.

The genes are TRBV21-1 and TRBJ2-3; TRBD1 reflects the table's D call only, with no check against the DNA. TRBV21-1 corresponds to a pseudogene. The CDR3 consists of 14 residues. The CDR3 DNA is TGTGCCAGCAGCCGACAGGGGAACACAGATACGCAGTATTTT. Amino acids: CASSRQGNTDTQYF.

In its sample, this clone was seen once. The J gene is TRBJ1-2, the V gene TRBV19; 8 positions match TRBD1. Trimming at V came to 7 bases and at J to 2 bases, leaving 9 bases not matched to a gene. The CDR3 is 15 amino acids. The germline gives CDR1 LNHDA, CDR2 SQIVND (reference sequence). Written as DNA, the CDR3 is TGTGCCAGTACCACTGACAGGGGCGGCAACTATGGCTACACCTTC. Its translation is CASTTDRGGNYGYTF.

The genes are TRBV30 and TRBJ2-7; TRBD2 is a possible D gene (6 bases). Trimming removed 2 bases from V and 2 bases from J, with 13 bases in between. CDR1 and CDR2 (germline): GTSNPN, SVGIG (reference sequence). The CDR3 is 14 residues long. CDR3 bases: TGTGCCTGGAGTACCGGGAGTGCGGCCTACGAGCAGTACTTC. It translates to CAWSTGSAAYEQYF.

V usage is TRBV27 and J usage is TRBJ2-1; 9 bases are shared with TRBD1. J was trimmed by 7 bases and V by 5 bases; bases with no gene match: 9. Germline V lookup: CDR1 MNHEY, CDR2 SMNVEV (reference sequence). The CDR3 contains 15 residues. CDR3 residues: CASSQPGQGINEQFF. The CDR3 DNA reads as TGTGCCAGCAGTCAACCGGGACAGGGCATTAATGAGCAGTTCTTC.

The chain is built from TRBV30 and TRBJ1-4; tentatively, D is TRBD1 (6 bases). Between the trimmed V and J ends, which lost 5 bases and 5 bases, there was a span of 9 bases. Germline lookup yields CDR1 GTSNPN and CDR2 SVGIG (reference sequence). There are 12 residues in the CDR3. CDR3 DNA sequence: TGTGCCTGGGCGCAGGGGAATGAAAAACTGTTTTTT. This gives the protein CAWAQGNEKLFF.

The V and J genes are TRBV10-1 and TRBJ2-7; maybe TRBD1 (6 bases). This CDR3 region has 14 residues. The V gene lost 0 bases and the J gene lost 9 bases, with 15 bases spanning the gap. Germline V lookup: CDR1 WNHNN, CDR2 SYGVQD (reference sequence). DNA for the CDR3: TGCGCCAGCAGTGAGTCTGGGACAACCCCTAGGCAGTACTTC. Amino acid sequence: CASSESGTTPRQYF.

The J gene is TRBJ2-4, the V gene TRBV9, with TRBD1 as a possible D gene (5 bases). Deletions cut 0 bases from V and 0 bases from J, with 10 bases between. CDR3 length: 16 amino acids. Looked up from germline, CDR1 is SGDLS and CDR2 is YYNGEE. CDR3 sequence (DNA): TGTGCCAGCAGCGTAGGCCAGGGTCTAGCCAAAAACATTCAGTACTTC. Translated, it gives CASSVGQGLAKNIQYF.

The genes are TRBV10-3 and TRBJ2-1; TRBD2 matches at 9 bases. Germline CDR1 reads ENHRY; CDR2 reads SYGVKD. V was pared by 2 bases and J by 15 bases, with 8 bases of the junction left unmatched. This CDR3 is built from 13 residues. This chain's CDR3 is CAISEVLAGVGFF. CDR3 bases: TGTGCCATCAGTGAGGTACTAGCGGGTGTCGGGTTCTTC.

This rearrangement joins TRBV13 to TRBJ1-2; weak D call: TRBD1 (6 bases). The germline gives CDR1 PRHDT, CDR2 FYEKMQ (reference sequence). With 2 bases removed from V and 6 bases from J, the gap between germline ends came to 19 bases. There are 16 residues in the CDR3. CDR3 residues: CASSLTGSSRGNGYTF. CDR3 bases: TGTGCCAGCAGCTTAACAGGAAGCTCAAGGGGGAATGGCTACACCTTC.

This chain joins TRBV6-1 and TRBJ1-6; maybe TRBD1 (6 bases). Trimming took 6 bases from V and 9 from J, leaving 12 bases between them. The germline V gene has CDR1 MNHNS and CDR2 SASEGT. The length of the CDR3 is 13 residues. The CDR3 spells CASRRQAGSPLHF. The CDR3 region has the DNA TGTGCCAGCAGGCGACAGGCAGGTTCACCCCTCCACTTT.

This sequence joins TRBV10-1 and TRBJ1-5; the D is unclear. Deletions cut 0 bases from V and 6 bases from J, with 6 bases between. CDR3 length equals 13 residues. Germline V gives CDR1 WNHNN, CDR2 SYGVQD (reference sequence). CDR3 DNA sequence: TGCGCCAGCAGTGAGTCTTTATCTCAGCCCCAGCATTTT. Translation gives CASSESLSQPQHF.

The chain joins TRBV27 to TRBJ2-7, with a possible D match to TRBD1 (6 bases). Trimming removed 2 bases at V and 4 bases at J, with 6 bases between. The CDR3 is made up of 12 amino acids. Germline CDR1 and CDR2: MNHEY and SMNVEV (reference sequence). CDR3: CASSLQGYEQYF. In nucleotides, the CDR3 is TGTGCCAGCAGTTTACAGGGGTACGAGCAGTACTTC.

The rearrangement uses TRBV30 and TRBJ2-5; D is perhaps TRBD1 (6 bases). This CDR3 comprises 14 residues. Trimming cost V 0 bases and J 5 bases, with 13 bases left between them. Germline V CDR1 and CDR2: GTSNPN, SVGIG (reference sequence). The CDR3 bases are TGTGCCTGGAGTGTGGGTGGGGGCACGGAGACCCAGTACTTC. Translated, it gives CAWSVGGGTETQYF.

V gene TRBV4-2 combines with J gene TRBJ2-1; weak D call: TRBD1 (7 bases). V lost 0 bases to trimming and J lost 6 bases, with 12 bases between them. This CDR3 contains 15 residues. In germline, CDR1 is LGHNA, CDR2 YNFKEQ. Here the CDR3 DNA reads TGTGCCAGCAGCCAAGACGGGGGACAGATCAATGAGCAGTTCTTC. Protein product: CASSQDGGQINEQFF.